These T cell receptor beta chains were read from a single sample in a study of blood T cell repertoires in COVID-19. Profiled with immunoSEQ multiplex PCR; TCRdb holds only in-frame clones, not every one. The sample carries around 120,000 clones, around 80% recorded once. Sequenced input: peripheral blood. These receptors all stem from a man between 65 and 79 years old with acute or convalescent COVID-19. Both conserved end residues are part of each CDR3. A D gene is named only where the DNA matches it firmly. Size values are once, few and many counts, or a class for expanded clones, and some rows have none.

CDR3 protein: CASSTGLAGELEQFF
CDR3 DNA: TGTGCCAGCAGTACCGGACTAGCGGGAGAGCTTGAGCAGTTCTTC
J gene: TRBJ2-1
V gene: TRBV28
D gene: TRBD2
clone size: NA

CDR3 protein: CSGKTVPGNTIYF
CDR3 DNA: TGCAGCGGGAAAACAGTGCCTGGAAACACCATATATTTT
J gene: TRBJ1-3
V gene: TRBV29-1
D gene: NA
clone size: NA

CDR3 protein: CASSRDSYNEQFF
CDR3 DNA: TGTGCCAGCAGTCGGGACAGTTACAATGAGCAGTTCTTC
J gene: TRBJ2-1
V gene: TRBV28
D gene: TRBD1
clone size: NA

CDR3 protein: CASSLEGFSTDTQYF
CDR3 DNA: TGTGCCAGCAGCTTGGAGGGATTTAGCACAGATACGCAGTATTTT
J gene: TRBJ2-3
V gene: TRBV7-3
D gene: NA
clone size: NA

CDR3 protein: CASSLWTSGRQETQYF
CDR3 DNA: TGTGCCAGCAGCCTTTGGACTAGCGGTCGGCAAGAGACCCAGTACTTC
J gene: TRBJ2-5
V gene: TRBV13
D gene: TRBD2
clone size: NA

CDR3 protein: CASSIDSGAYNEQFF
CDR3 DNA: TGTGCCAGTAGTATAGATAGCGGTGCCTACAATGAGCAGTTCTTC
J gene: TRBJ2-1
V gene: TRBV19
D gene: NA
clone size: NA

CDR3 protein: CSASRRTLSSGGIKNIQYF
CDR3 DNA: TGCAGTGCTAGTCGCAGGACCCTCTCTAGCGGGGGGATCAAAAACATTCAGTACTTC
J gene: TRBJ2-4
V gene: TRBV20-1
D gene: TRBD2
clone size: NA

CDR3 protein: CASSVAGTGSSYEQYF
CDR3 DNA: TGTGCCAGCAGCGTAGCGGGGACAGGCAGCTCCTACGAGCAGTACTTC
J gene: TRBJ2-7
V gene: TRBV9
D gene: TRBD1
clone size: NA

CDR3 protein: CASSAYRETGTQYF
CDR3 DNA: TGTGCCAGCAGCGCCTACCGTGAGACAGGGACCCAGTACTTC
J gene: TRBJ2-5
V gene: TRBV11-3
D gene: NA
clone size: NA

CDR3 protein: CASSPGRNQPQHF
CDR3 DNA: TGTGCCAGCAGTCCCGGGAGGAATCAGCCCCAGCATTTT
J gene: TRBJ1-5
V gene: TRBV3-1/TRBV3-2
D gene: NA
clone size: NA

CDR3 protein: CASSRDRAKIFF
CDR3 DNA: TGTGCCAGCAGCAGAGACAGGGCCAAAATTTTTTTT
J gene: TRBJ1-1
V gene: TRBV6-5
D gene: TRBD1
clone size: few

CDR3 protein: CASSFGTSGIGRDEQFF
CDR3 DNA: TGTGCCAGTAGTTTCGGGACTAGCGGTATAGGACGGGATGAGCAGTTCTTC
J gene: TRBJ2-1
V gene: TRBV19
D gene: TRBD2
clone size: NA

CDR3 protein: CASSQERSRGGTDTQYF
CDR3 DNA: TGCGCCAGCAGCCAAGAAAGGTCCAGGGGTGGGACAGATACGCAGTATTTT
J gene: TRBJ2-3
V gene: TRBV4-3
D gene: NA
clone size: NA

CDR3 protein: CASSRAPDQPQHF
CDR3 DNA: TGTGCCAGTAGTAGGGCACCAGATCAGCCCCAGCATTTT
J gene: TRBJ1-5
V gene: TRBV19
D gene: NA
clone size: NA

CDR3 protein: CASSPRTGMFQPQHF
CDR3 DNA: TGTGCCAGTAGTCCTCGGACAGGGATGTTCCAGCCCCAGCATTTT
J gene: TRBJ1-5
V gene: TRBV19
D gene: TRBD1
clone size: NA

CDR3 protein: CASSTTGFNNYGYTF
CDR3 DNA: TGTGCCAGTAGTACGACAGGGTTTAATAACTATGGCTACACCTTC
J gene: TRBJ1-2
V gene: TRBV19
D gene: TRBD1
clone size: NA

CDR3 protein: CASSYGARQFF
CDR3 DNA: TGTGCCAGCAGTTACGGGGCGCGGCAGTTCTTC
J gene: TRBJ2-1
V gene: TRBV6-5
D gene: NA
clone size: NA

CDR3 protein: CASSVTSGGIAYNEQFF
CDR3 DNA: TGTGCCAGCAGCGTTACTAGCGGGGGGATCGCCTACAATGAGCAGTTCTTC
J gene: TRBJ2-1
V gene: TRBV9
D gene: TRBD2
clone size: NA

CDR3 protein: CASSRGGYEQYF
CDR3 DNA: TGTGCCAGCAGTCGAGGGGGCTACGAGCAGTACTTC
J gene: TRBJ2-7
V gene: TRBV12-3/TRBV12-4
D gene: NA
clone size: once

CDR3 protein: CAISGTASNEQYF
CDR3 DNA: TGTGCCATCAGTGGGACAGCCTCTAACGAGCAGTACTTC
J gene: TRBJ2-7
V gene: TRBV10-3
D gene: NA
clone size: NA

CDR3 protein: CASSPGTAYEQYF
CDR3 DNA: TGTGCCAGTAGTCCGGGGACAGCCTACGAGCAGTACTTC
J gene: TRBJ2-7
V gene: TRBV19
D gene: TRBD1
clone size: few

CDR3 protein: CASSMFISEGLGYEQYF
CDR3 DNA: TGTGCCAGTAGTATGTTTATTTCGGAGGGGTTGGGGTACGAGCAGTACTTC
J gene: TRBJ2-7
V gene: TRBV19
D gene: NA
clone size: NA

CDR3 protein: CASSPLAGAGYNEQFF
CDR3 DNA: TGTGCCAGCAGCCCCCTAGCGGGAGCGGGCTACAATGAGCAGTTCTTC
J gene: TRBJ2-1
V gene: TRBV5-6
D gene: TRBD2
clone size: NA

CDR3 protein: CASSFKGSGNEKLFF
CDR3 DNA: TGTGCCAGCAGTTTCAAGGGGTCCGGTAATGAAAAACTGTTTTTT
J gene: TRBJ1-4
V gene: TRBV27
D gene: NA
clone size: NA

CDR3 protein: CATSRPQGLGQPQHF
CDR3 DNA: TGTGCCACCAGCAGGCCACAGGGTTTGGGACAGCCCCAGCATTTT
J gene: TRBJ1-5
V gene: TRBV15
D gene: NA
clone size: NA

CDR3 protein: CAISEYSQETQYF
CDR3 DNA: TGTGCCATCAGTGAGTACAGCCAAGAGACCCAGTACTTC
J gene: TRBJ2-5
V gene: TRBV10-3
D gene: NA
clone size: NA

CDR3 protein: CASSRLADYEQYF
CDR3 DNA: TGCGCCAGCAGCCGACTAGCTGACTACGAGCAGTACTTC
J gene: TRBJ2-7
V gene: TRBV10-1
D gene: TRBD2
clone size: NA

CDR3 protein: CASSYSLSGGDKTQYF
CDR3 DNA: TGTGCCAGCAGTTACTCCCTCAGCGGGGGGGATAAGACCCAGTACTTC
J gene: TRBJ2-5
V gene: TRBV6-5
D gene: TRBD2
clone size: NA

CDR3 protein: CASSLGTRVQFF
CDR3 DNA: TGTGCCAGCAGCTTAGGGACTAGAGTCCAGTTCTTC
J gene: TRBJ2-1
V gene: TRBV7-2
D gene: TRBD2
clone size: NA

CDR3 protein: CATRRGQGNTEAFF
CDR3 DNA: TGTGCCACGCGGAGGGGGCAGGGGAACACTGAAGCTTTCTTT
J gene: TRBJ1-1
V gene: TRBV27
D gene: TRBD1
clone size: NA

CDR3 protein: CASSLNGQGWNTEAFF
CDR3 DNA: TGTGCCAGCAGTTTAAACGGACAGGGGTGGAACACTGAAGCTTTCTTT
J gene: TRBJ1-1
V gene: TRBV27
D gene: TRBD1
clone size: NA

CDR3 protein: CASSTKLAGSTDTQYF
CDR3 DNA: TGTGCCAGCAGCACAAAACTAGCGGGGAGCACAGATACGCAGTATTTT
J gene: TRBJ2-3
V gene: TRBV7-2
D gene: TRBD2
clone size: once

CDR3 protein: CASSSTGTQHGNTIYF
CDR3 DNA: TGTGCCAGCAGCTCGACCGGGACACAGCATGGAAACACCATATATTTT
J gene: TRBJ1-3
V gene: TRBV7-2
D gene: NA
clone size: NA

CDR3 protein: CASSIRVGQGKDGYTF
CDR3 DNA: TGTGCCAGTAGTATCCGCGTCGGACAGGGGAAAGATGGCTACACCTTC
J gene: TRBJ1-2
V gene: TRBV19
D gene: TRBD1
clone size: once

CDR3 protein: CASSQDPAGLSVQYF
CDR3 DNA: TGCGCCAGCAGCCAAGACCCGGCGGGCCTCTCCGTGCAGTACTTC
J gene: TRBJ2-5
V gene: TRBV4-1
D gene: NA
clone size: NA

CDR3 protein: CASTPGSSGELFF
CDR3 DNA: TGTGCCAGCACCCCAGGGTCTAGCGGGGAGCTGTTTTTT
J gene: TRBJ2-2
V gene: TRBV6-5
D gene: NA
clone size: NA

CDR3 protein: CASSRQGTSGGVHEQYF
CDR3 DNA: TGCGCCAGCAGCCGACAGGGGACTAGCGGGGGGGTGCACGAGCAGTACTTC
J gene: TRBJ2-7
V gene: TRBV5-1
D gene: TRBD2
clone size: NA

CDR3 protein: CASSFTGSTYEQYF
CDR3 DNA: TGTGCCAGCAGCTTTACAGGGAGCACCTACGAGCAGTACTTC
J gene: TRBJ2-7
V gene: TRBV5-4
D gene: NA
clone size: NA

CDR3 protein: CASSYFVGGLYNEQFF
CDR3 DNA: TGTGCCAGCAGTTACTTCGTGGGGGGGCTCTACAATGAGCAGTTCTTC
J gene: TRBJ2-1
V gene: TRBV6-5
D gene: NA
clone size: NA

CDR3 protein: CSVQGEGTGSSYEQYF
CDR3 DNA: TGCAGCGTCCAAGGCGAGGGAACAGGGAGCTCCTACGAGCAGTACTTC
J gene: TRBJ2-7
V gene: TRBV29-1
D gene: NA
clone size: once

CDR3 protein: CATSRAAASNTEAFF
CDR3 DNA: TGTGCCACCAGCAGGGCCGCAGCGTCTAACACTGAAGCTTTCTTT
J gene: TRBJ1-1
V gene: TRBV15
D gene: NA
clone size: NA

CDR3 protein: CASSFRGESYNEQFF
CDR3 DNA: TGTGCCAGCAGCTTTCGGGGGGAATCCTACAATGAGCAGTTCTTC
J gene: TRBJ2-1
V gene: TRBV2
D gene: TRBD2
clone size: NA

CDR3 protein: CASSEGAPRETQYF
CDR3 DNA: TGTGCCAGTAGTGAAGGGGCACCCCGGGAGACCCAGTACTTC
J gene: TRBJ2-5
V gene: TRBV19
D gene: NA
clone size: few

CDR3 protein: CASKHYPQGGLEKLFF
CDR3 DNA: TGTGCCAGCAAACATTACCCCCAGGGGGGTCTCGAAAAACTGTTTTTT
J gene: TRBJ1-4
V gene: TRBV6-6
D gene: TRBD1
clone size: NA

CDR3 protein: CASSVLAGALGDEQFF
CDR3 DNA: TGTGCCAGCAGCGTATTAGCGGGAGCGCTTGGCGATGAGCAGTTCTTC
J gene: TRBJ2-1
V gene: TRBV9
D gene: TRBD2
clone size: NA

CDR3 protein: CASSPRPEATEAFF
CDR3 DNA: TGTGCCAGCTCACCACGCCCTGAGGCCACTGAAGCTTTCTTT
J gene: TRBJ1-1
V gene: TRBV18
D gene: NA
clone size: NA

CDR3 protein: CAWTMGQGGQPQHF
CDR3 DNA: TGTGCCTGGACTATGGGACAGGGAGGTCAGCCCCAGCATTTT
J gene: TRBJ1-5
V gene: TRBV30
D gene: TRBD1
clone size: NA

CDR3 protein: CASTVAGANTEAFF
CDR3 DNA: TGTGCCAGCACGGTCGCAGGGGCAAACACTGAAGCTTTCTTT
J gene: TRBJ1-1
V gene: TRBV3-1/TRBV3-2
D gene: NA
clone size: NA

CDR3 protein: CSAFGYEQYF
CDR3 DNA: TGCAGCGCCTTCGGGTACGAGCAGTACTTC
J gene: TRBJ2-7
V gene: TRBV29-1
D gene: NA
clone size: NA

CDR3 protein: CASSLVVGANEKLFF
CDR3 DNA: TGTGCCAGCAGCTTAGTTGTGGGGGCAAATGAAAAACTGTTTTTT
J gene: TRBJ1-4
V gene: TRBV7-2
D gene: NA
clone size: NA

CDR3 protein: CASSPGTSGRLEQYF
CDR3 DNA: TGTGCCAGCAGCCCCGGGACTAGCGGGAGGCTCGAGCAGTACTTC
J gene: TRBJ2-7
V gene: TRBV6-5
D gene: TRBD2
clone size: NA

CDR3 protein: CAWSFYGTSAGELFF
CDR3 DNA: TGTGCCTGGAGTTTTTATGGGACTAGCGCCGGGGAGCTGTTTTTT
J gene: TRBJ2-2
V gene: TRBV30
D gene: TRBD2
clone size: NA

CDR3 protein: CAWSPDRTQPQHF
CDR3 DNA: TGTGCCTGGAGTCCGGACAGGACTCAGCCCCAGCATTTT
J gene: TRBJ1-5
V gene: TRBV30
D gene: TRBD1
clone size: NA